The source of this T cell receptor beta chain is a study of T cells after yellow fever vaccination. V shed 3 bases, J shed 9 bases, and the junction held 5 bases outside the gene matches. This CDR3 is built from 13 residues. TCRdb reprocessed the 5' RACE reads via MiXCR and lists one record per CDR3 protein. This sample carries around 610,000 distinct CDR3 sequences, about 13% of them seen once, and the ten largest clones take roughly an eighth. The V gene is TRBV12-3 or TRBV12-4, the J gene TRBJ2-1, with 7 bases lining up with TRBD2. The specimen comprised PBMCs, sampled on the day of the yellow fever booster vaccination. This TCR derives from a man in his thirties or forties who received the YFV17D yellow fever vaccine. CDR3 sequence: CASSLAGDGEQFF. Written as DNA, the CDR3 is TGTGCCAGCAGTTTGGCGGGAGACGGTGAGCAGTTCTTC.